This T cell receptor (beta chain) was identified during a study of beta chain features in type 1 diabetes (dated by TCRdb to the late 2010s). Looking at the study overall: Mean age, gender distribution, total cell number and subset yield were not different between patients and healthy donors. A total of roughly 98,000,000 sorted cells were examined across all samples, and RNA yield correlated strongly with the number of cells per subset. In the study, TCRB repertoires of sorted circulating CD4+ T cell subsets from recently diagnosed type 1 diabetes patients were compared with those of matched healthy donors. Naive and central memory subsets were obtained from all 30 or so donors, but regulatory and stem cell-like memory subsets were isolated from only 8 patients and roughly 8 healthy donors. The study at large found these results: Shorter templates might have been favored by PCR, but patient and control samples were amplified and corrected together, so both groups would have been affected equally by any skew. HLA sub-analyses involved small numbers of individuals, so any influence of HLA type on TCRB rearrangement remained unresolved. Sequencing cDNA rather than genomic DNA could over-represent highly expressing activated cells, although activation and CD3 levels did not differ between groups. Patients with type 1 diabetes made fewer insertions and deleted more nucleotides at VDJ recombination sites, implying thymic rearrangement abnormalities. A moderate but significant shortening of TCRB CDR3 length was observed in type 1 diabetes patients in all four CD4+ subsets. The naive, central memory and regulatory TCRB repertoires appeared to resemble one another more closely among patients than among healthy donors.

Each donor gave one peripheral blood draw, averaging approximately 0.12 L, which was collected into heparinised tubes. A BD FACSAria II and a panel including CD45RO, CCR7, CD25, CD127, CD95 and CD27 were used to sort naive, central memory, regulatory and stem cell-like memory CD4+ T cells. All sorted populations exceeded 98% purity. PBMCs were separated immediately by Lymphoprep density gradient centrifugation and were stained directly, without being cultured. To minimize batch effects, samples were stained and sorted in pairs, one healthy donor with one patient per experiment. The High Capacity cDNA Reverse Transcription Kit was used to reverse transcribe all of the isolated RNA, meaning that expressed TCRB transcripts were what got sequenced. Deep immunoSEQ sequencing was applied to naive, central memory and regulatory T cell samples, giving an average of roughly 3.5 million total reads per sample. After sorted cells were lysed in RLT buffer, RNA was extracted with DNase-treated RNeasy Micro or Mini kits, with the choice depending on cell number. Each cell subset was processed on its own to prevent cross-contamination, while patient and healthy donor samples were processed together. The immunoSEQ multiplex PCR was used to amplify TCRB sequences from cDNA, generating 87-bp fragments that spanned the CDR3 region. Amplicons were sequenced on the Illumina HiSeq platform. As for how the authors treated the data: PCR bias was corrected computationally using synthetic template baselines, and reads within Hamming distance 2 were collapsed, with unmergeable singletons discarded. Reads were aligned to IMGT to assign V, D and J genes, CDR3 length, and insertions or deletions at six rearrangement sites. Within each subset, clonotype counts were normalized to sorted cell number, and only after that were true diversity and Gini coefficients computed with the tcR R package. The overlap coefficient, calculated on TCRB nucleotide sequences, was used to quantify repertoire sharing. The source is immuneACCESS, and TCRdb retained only in-frame sequences with V and J called. Part of the clones is not carried over; for the studies checked, unresolved V genes explain less than half of this, and the remainder is unexplained. V, J and clone size are taken as reported in that table, and D and trimming were inferred from the DNA itself. The sample contains 150,000 or so clones, approximately 9% of them found a single time. Approximately 0.54% of the sample is taken by the ten largest.

Comment on this clone: The clone's antigen remains unknown. The input lacks base qualities; no much larger clone sits a single base away.

The sequenced sample consisted of central memory CD4+ T cells from blood. The TCR sequence derives from a woman between 18 and 30 years old with type 1 diabetes.

This receptor carries the CDR3 CASSEASLAGGYEQYF. The DNA is as follows: TGTGCCAGCAGTGAAGCCTCGCTAGCGGGAGGGTACGAGCAGTACTTC. Here the chain combines TRBV2 and TRBJ2-7, and TRBD2 aligns with 12 junction nucleotides. Spanning cysteine to phenylalanine, the CDR3 consists of 16 amino acids. Only CDR3 DNA is held: 48 bases, read in frame from base 1. Here V drops 0 bases and J drops 4 bases, and the junction holds 4 bases not matched to any gene. The germline V gene provides CDR1 SNHLY and CDR2 FYNNEI.